The next 26 T cell receptor beta chains were all read from a single sample in a study of shared clonotypes between healthy human individuals. Here immunoSEQ multiplex PCR was the method, and the copy in TCRdb shows in-frame clones only, minus some. The table lists approximately 620,000 clones, more than 95% of them singletons. Sequencing was performed on naive CD4+ T cells sorted from blood. Sample subset: CD45RA+ positively selected. The receptors come from a woman between 25 and 40 years old in good health.

The J gene is TRBJ2-7, the V gene TRBV28; tentatively, D is TRBD1 (5 bases). Germline loops: CDR1 MDHEN, CDR2 SYDVKM. V dropped 4 bases and J dropped 6 bases, with 13 bases sitting between them. The CDR3 covers 13 residues. CDR3 coding DNA: TGTGCCAGCAGTTCGTCAGGGATTCCCGAGCAGTACTTC. Translation: CASSSSGIPEQYF.

V is TRBV6-7 and J is TRBJ1-5; D gene ambiguous. TRBV6-7 is marked as an open reading frame, function uncertain. The CDR3 contains 13 residues. Trimming took off 1 base at V and 4 bases at J, with 5 bases between the two ends. CDR3 region: CASSYWGNQPQHF. CDR3 nucleotide sequence: TGTGCCAGCAGTTACTGGGGAAATCAGCCCCAGCATTTT.

This chain uses TRBV18 with TRBJ2-7; a weak D match, TRBD2 (5 bases). CDR3 size: 14 residues. The germline V and J ends were trimmed by 3 bases and 0 bases, with 9 bases remaining between them. In germline, CDR1 is KGHSH, CDR2 LQKENI. CDR3: CASSPSGRSYEQYF. The CDR3 DNA sequence: TGTGCCAGCTCACCCAGCGGTCGCTCCTACGAGCAGTACTTC.

This chain joins TRBV19 and TRBJ2-7; 10 bases are shared with TRBD2. This CDR3 region has 15 residues. V lost 7 bases, J lost 1 base, and 7 bases stayed unmatched. CDR1 and CDR2 (germline): LNHDA, SQIVND (reference sequence). CDR3 in amino acids: CASKQSSGSSYEQYF. The CDR3 DNA reads as TGTGCCAGTAAACAATCTAGCGGGAGTTCCTACGAGCAGTACTTC.

A single count supports this clone. The gene calls are TRBV25-1 and TRBJ1-2; TRBD1 aligns across 9 bases. CDR3 length: 15 residues. The ends lost 5 bases at V and 7 bases at J; junction bases unmatched: 11. Germline values: CDR1 MGHDK, CDR2 SYGVNS. The CDR3 here is CASSITGTGHTGYTF. CDR3 nucleotide sequence: TGTGCCAGCAGTATCACCGGGACAGGGCATACTGGCTACACCTTC.

The rearrangement joins TRBV4-2 to TRBJ2-5; weak D call: TRBD1 (5 bases). V was trimmed by 1 base and J by 5 bases, leaving 14 bases between them. The CDR3 spans 15 residues. CDR1 is LGHNA and CDR2 is YNFKEQ in the germline V gene. CDR3 nucleotides: TGTGCCAGCAGCCAAGCCATGGGGCTAGGGGAGACCCAGTACTTC. Translating it yields CASSQAMGLGETQYF.

J is TRBJ2-3 and V is TRBV5-1; D tentatively reads TRBD1 or TRBD2 (6 bases each). Trimming took off 8 bases at V and 4 bases at J, with 23 bases between the two ends. CDR1 and CDR2 (germline): SGHRS, YFSETQ. The CDR3 has 16 amino acids. CDR3 sequence reads: CARGGSRDTGPDTQYF. In DNA, the CDR3 is TGCGCCAGGGGGGGAAGCCGGGACACGGGCCCAGATACGCAGTATTTT. The variable domain in full, completed from reference TRBV5-1 and TRBJ2-3, reads KAGVTQTPRYLIKTRGQQVTLSCSPISGHRSVSWYQQTPGQGLQFLFEYFSETQRNKGNFPGRFSGRQFSNSRSEMNVSTLELGDSALYLCARGGSRDTGPDTQYFGPGTRLTVL.

V and J are TRBV7-2 and TRBJ1-2; D gene uncertain. This CDR3 has 14 amino acids. Germline V lookup: CDR1 SGHTA, CDR2 FQGNSA. The germline V and J ends were trimmed by 1 base and 8 bases, with 14 bases remaining between them. The CDR3 protein is CASSLDVDERGYTF. In nucleotides, the CDR3 is TGTGCCAGCAGCTTAGATGTGGATGAACGGGGCTACACCTTC.

This clone was seen a handful of times. The rearrangement uses TRBV5-1 and TRBJ2-2; 7 bases are shared with TRBD2. Trimming cost V 7 bases and J 6 bases; bases outside gene matches: 9. In germline, CDR1 is SGHRS, CDR2 YFSETQ. The CDR3 extends over 14 amino acids. CDR3 DNA sequence: TGCGCCAGCGGAGGGCGGGAGATCCCCGGGGAGCTGTTTTTT. Amino acids: CASGGREIPGELFF.

The chain joins TRBV10-3 to TRBJ2-7; either TRBD1 or TRBD2 may supply D (5 bases each). The CDR3 consists of 14 residues. CDR1 and CDR2 (germline): ENHRY, SYGVKD. With 3 bases removed from V and 3 bases from J, the gap between germline ends came to 12 bases. CDR3 in DNA: TGTGCCATCAGTGATACAGGAGGTAGCTACGAGCAGTACTTC. Its protein product is CAISDTGGSYEQYF.

The V and J genes are TRBV6-6 and TRBJ1-3; D is unresolved. The CDR3 totals 12 residues. Germline V gives CDR1 MNHNY, CDR2 SVGAGI (reference sequence). V was trimmed by 5 bases and J by 0 bases, leaving 2 bases between them. CDR3 nucleotides: TGTGCCAGCAGTCCCTCTGGAAACACCATATATTTT. It yields the protein CASSPSGNTIYF.

The V call is TRBV5-1, the J call TRBJ1-1; 9 bases fit TRBD1. Germline CDR1 and CDR2: SGHRS and YFSETQ. V trimming: 3 bases; J trimming: 2 bases; junction bases outside the gene matches: 11. The CDR3 runs to 17 residues. The CDR3 DNA is TGCGCCAGCAGCTCCTTAACAGGGGGCGAGGGAAACACTGAAGCTTTCTTT. Translated: CASSSLTGGEGNTEAFF.

The chain combines TRBV2 with TRBJ2-1; TRBD2 aligns across 7 bases. CDR3 length: 15 residues. Looked up from germline, CDR1 is SNHLY and CDR2 is FYNNEI. Losses at the gene ends were 6 bases for V and 0 bases for J; bases not matched to a gene: 5. CDR3 bases: TGTGCCAGCAGGAAGGGCGGGAGCTCCTACAATGAGCAGTTCTTC. Amino acid sequence: CASRKGGSSYNEQFF.

The chain couples TRBV6-1 to TRBJ2-1; D is possibly TRBD1 or TRBD2 (5 bases each). Germline CDR1 is MNHNS and CDR2 is SASEGT. Trimming pared 10 bases from V and 0 bases from J, leaving 13 bases between. The CDR3 is made up of 14 amino acids. The CDR3 reads CAIRGGISYNEQFF. The CDR3 coding sequence is TGTGCCATTCGGGGCGGAATCTCCTACAATGAGCAGTTCTTC.

This chain uses TRBV6-5 with TRBJ2-5, with D possibly being TRBD2 (6 bases). The J call is doubtful: the DNA matches TRBJ2-7 better. The CDR3 runs 12 residues. The germline V gene encodes CDR1 MNHEY and CDR2 SVGAGI. The CDR3 nucleotides read TGTGCCACTCCGGGAGAGTCCTACGAGCAGTACTTC. Protein: CATPGESYEQYF.

This clone came up once. The genes are TRBV5-4 and TRBJ1-6; D may be TRBD1 (6 bases). CDR1 and CDR2 (germline): SGHNT, YYREEE (reference sequence). The length of the CDR3 is 14 residues. The V and J ends lost 4 bases and 8 bases respectively, with 13 bases between them. CDR3 protein: CASSADRVYSPLHF. In DNA form, the CDR3 reads TGTGCCAGCAGCGCGGACAGAGTCTATTCACCCCTCCACTTT.

The rearrangement links TRBV2 to TRBJ2-7; possibly TRBD1 for D (6 bases). Germline values: CDR1 SNHLY, CDR2 FYNNEI. Trimming pared 6 bases from V and 4 bases from J, leaving 10 bases between. This CDR3 region has 12 residues. The CDR3 protein is CASRAQGYEQYF. In DNA, the CDR3 is TGTGCCAGCAGGGCCCAGGGGTACGAGCAGTACTTC.

This clone was observed once. This chain joins TRBV5-6 and TRBJ2-3; D call uncertain. The CDR3 loop spans 11 amino acids. The germline V and J ends were trimmed by 3 bases and 3 bases, with 2 bases remaining between them. Germline assignment: CDR1 SGHDT and CDR2 YYEEEE. Here the CDR3 DNA reads TGTGCCAGCAGCTCAACAGATACGCAGTATTTT. As protein: CASSSTDTQYF. Using reference TRBV5-6 and TRBJ2-3 for the parts outside the CDR3, the full variable domain is DAGVTQSPTHLIKTRGQQVTLRCSPKSGHDTVSWYQQALGQGPQFIFQYYEEEERQRGNFPDRFSGHQFPNYSSELNVNALLLGDSALYLCASSSTDTQYFGPGTRLTVL.

Of note for this clone: The same CDR3 is also encoded by other DNA sequences in this sample. This sequence joins TRBV27 and TRBJ2-1; D is ambiguous. CDR3 length: 11 amino acids. V lost 6 bases, J lost 5 bases, and 5 bases lay in between. Germline V CDR1 and CDR2: MNHEY, SMNVEV (reference sequence). CDR3: CASSLNNEQFF. The CDR3 bases are TGTGCCAGCAGCCTTAACAATGAGCAGTTCTTC.

The chain is built from TRBV27 and TRBJ2-7, with TRBD2 matching over 7 bases. This CDR3 is built from 15 residues. Germline V gives CDR1 MNHEY, CDR2 SMNVEV (reference sequence). J lost 7 bases, V lost 4 bases, and 13 bases had no gene match. In DNA, the CDR3 is TGTGCCAGCAGTTCGCCTAGCGGTGCCCCGAGGGAGCAGTACTTC. This encodes CASSSPSGAPREQYF.

The J gene is TRBJ1-1, the V gene TRBV19, with D possibly TRBD1 on 5 matching bases. The CDR3 loop spans 14 amino acids. Trimming left V 3 bases short and J 4 bases short, with 12 bases between. Germline CDR1 reads LNHDA; CDR2 reads SQIVND (reference sequence). CDR3 loop: CASSISRGSTEAFF. CDR3 DNA sequence: TGTGCCAGTAGTATTTCGCGGGGGAGCACTGAAGCTTTCTTT.

The chain uses TRBV14 and TRBJ2-1, with TRBD1 as a possible D gene (6 bases). Looked up from germline, CDR1 is SGHDN and CDR2 is FVKESK. V was cut by 1 base and J by 5 bases, with 12 bases left in between. This CDR3 has 15 amino acids. The DNA of the CDR3 is TGTGCCAGCAGCCAAGCGTGGACAGAAAACAATGAGCAGTTCTTC. It is translated as CASSQAWTENNEQFF.

The chain is built from TRBV14 and TRBJ2-2; D remains unclear. From germline, CDR1 is SGHDN and CDR2 FVKESK. The V end lost 4 bases, the J end lost 2 bases, and 5 bases lay between the germline ends. The CDR3 runs 13 residues. CDR3 DNA: TGTGCCAGCAGCCCCCATAACACCGGGGAGCTGTTTTTT. Its protein product is CASSPHNTGELFF.

The chain recombines TRBV6-6 with TRBJ2-5; D gene unclear. The J call could be wrong; TRBJ2-7 is a better fit for the DNA end. The germline V gene encodes CDR1 MNHNY and CDR2 SVGAGI (reference sequence). The CDR3 contains 13 residues. CDR3 DNA sequence: TGTGCCAGCAGCCTTCCGGGTTCTAGCGAGCAGTACTTC. Amino acids: CASSLPGSSEQYF.

This clone was found a few times. V gene TRBV6-1 combines with J gene TRBJ1-3, with D possibly being TRBD1 (6 bases). Trimming removed 6 bases from V and 8 bases from J, with 17 bases in between. CDR3 size: 14 residues. Germline V CDR1 and CDR2: MNHNS, SASEGT. The CDR3 DNA reads TGTGCCAGCAGCTTACAGGGAAGAGTGGACACCATATATTTT. Protein: CASSLQGRVDTIYF.

The V call is TRBV10-3, the J call TRBJ1-1, with D maybe TRBD1 (5 bases). This CDR3 contains 13 residues. V was shortened by 11 bases and J by 2 bases, with 15 bases between the two germline ends. Germline assignment: CDR1 ENHRY and CDR2 SYGVKD. The CDR3 DNA follows: TGTGCCTCCCGACAGCCAACTAACACTGAAGCTTTCTTT. Its translation: CASRQPTNTEAFF.